The rows below give T cell receptor beta chains drawn from one sample of a study of cytomegalovirus exposure and HLA in healthy donors. TCRdb keeps only in-frame clones here, not all; method: immunoSEQ multiplex PCR. The table records some 120,000 clones, more than 60% of them present only once. Input material: PBMCs. The origin of the receptors is a female donor in good health and CMV-seronegative. CDR3s include the opening cysteine and the closing phenylalanine or tryptophan. D genes are given only for firm matches. Clone size is not always given. Where it is, it says once, few, many or a class for expanded clones.

>TRBD2|TRBJ2-3|TRBV27|.
TGTGCCAGCAGTTTATGCGCCAGGACTAGCGGGAGCACAGATACGCAGTATTTT
CASSLCARTSGSTDTQYF
>.|TRBJ1-3|TRBV30|once
TGTGCCTGGACCTCCACCCCCCCTAGCTCTGGAAACACCATATATTTT
CAWTSTPPSSGNTIYF
>TRBD1|TRBJ1-2|TRBV30|.
TGTGCCTGGGGGGACAGATCCTATGGCTACACCTTC
CAWGDRSYGYTF
>TRBD1|TRBJ1-1|TRBV5-4|few
TGTGCCAGCAGCTTCGGGACAGCTACAGAAGCTTTCTTT
CASSFGTATEAFF
>.|TRBJ2-1|TRBV10-2|.
TGCGCCAGCAGCCCCCCCCTGCGGGCCTACAATGAGCAGTTCTTC
CASSPPLRAYNEQFF
>TRBD1|TRBJ1-1|TRBV5-1|.
TGCGCCAGCAGCCGGACAGGGGTGAGGGTGAACACTGAAGCTTTCTTT
CASSRTGVRVNTEAFF
>.|TRBJ2-7|TRBV5-1|.
TGCGCCAGCAGCTTGGCCGCAGACACCCCTGGAGAGCAGTACTTC
CASSLAADTPGEQYF
>.|TRBJ1-2|TRBV30|once
TGTGCCTGGAGGGGTTTGCCCCCCGACAGGTTGGGCTATGGCTACACCTTC
CAWRGLPPDRLGYGYTF
>.|TRBJ1-1|TRBV7-3|.
TGTGCCAGCAGCTTAATAGCAGGGGAAGGGGTAGCTTTCTTT
CASSLIAGEGVAFF
>.|TRBJ1-3|TRBV30|.
TGTGCCTGGAGTGGCGTAACTGGAAACACCATATATTTT
CAWSGVTGNTIYF
>.|TRBJ1-3|TRBV5-4|.
TGTGCCAGCAGCCCGGACTTAGAGGACACCATATATTTT
CASSPDLEDTIYF
>.|TRBJ1-1|TRBV7-2|once
TGTGCCAGCAGCTTAGGTCGGGGGGCAAGGGGTACTGAAGCTTTCTTT
CASSLGRGARGTEAFF
>.|TRBJ2-7|TRBV14|.
TGTGCCAGCAGCCAAAAAAGTGTGAGCTCCTACGAGCAGTACTTC
CASSQKSVSSYEQYF
>TRBD2|TRBJ2-7|TRBV6-5|once
TGTGCCAGCAGTCAAACTAGCGGGGGGACCTACGAGCAGTACTTC
CASSQTSGGTYEQYF
>.|TRBJ1-5|TRBV11-2|.
TGTGCCAGCAGCCCCCGGGACATGGCCAATGGACCCCAGCATTTT
CASSPRDMANGPQHF
>.|TRBJ1-4|TRBV19|once
TGTGCCAGTAGTATCCAGGGTGGCGGTGAAAAACTGTTTTTT
CASSIQGGGEKLFF
>.|TRBJ1-1|TRBV19|.
TGTGCCAGTAGTATAACGGGACTCCCGAACACTGAAGCTTTCTTT
CASSITGLPNTEAFF
>.|TRBJ2-1|TRBV9|.
TGTGCCAGCAGCGTAGATGGCGGGGTCTCCAATGAGCAGTTCTTC
CASSVDGGVSNEQFF
>TRBD1|TRBJ2-4|TRBV6-4|.
TGTGCCAGCAGTGACTCGAGAGACAGGGCAGGGGCGTTAGCCAAAAACATTCAGTACTTC
CASSDSRDRAGALAKNIQYF
>.|TRBJ1-1|TRBV19|.
TGTGCCAGTAGCCCTGGGAGGGAAGGGCGGGACACTGAAGCTTTCTTT
CASSPGREGRDTEAFF